Listed here are 24 T cell receptor beta chains from one sample, sequenced in a study of neurological immune-mediated disorders. MiXCR, run by TCRdb on the 5' RACE reads, gives a single entry per CDR3 protein. The repertoire includes about 66,000 distinct CDR3 sequences, around 3.9% of them detected once, and 1% to 1.5% sits in the top ten. Sequenced sample: PBMCs. The receptors derive from a man aged 25 to 40 with multiple sclerosis.

A few counts support this clonotype. The V gene is TRBV5-5, the J gene TRBJ1-1; D unclear. Germline values: CDR1 SGHKS, CDR2 YYEKEE (reference sequence). Trimming removed 2 bases from V and 7 bases from J, with 12 bases in between. CDR3 size: 13 residues. CDR3 nucleotides: TGTGCCAGCAGCTTAAGGACGGGGTATGAAGCTTTCTTT. Amino acid sequence: CASSLRTGYEAFF.

This clonotype has a count of ten or more. This chain joins TRBV20-1 and TRBJ1-1; the D is unclear. Per the germline V gene, CDR1 is DFQATT and CDR2 is SNEGSKA (reference sequence). The CDR3 totals 11 residues. V lost 0 bases and J lost 3, with 2 bases in between. The CDR3 DNA sequence: TGCAGTGCTAGAGAATACACTGAAGCTTTCTTT. This translates into CSAREYTEAFF.

This clonotype was picked up many times. This rearrangement joins TRBV3-1 to TRBJ1-3, with 7 positions matching TRBD1. V lost 8 bases, J lost 4 bases, and 8 bases stayed unmatched. This CDR3 region has 14 residues. The germline V gene has CDR1 LGHDT and CDR2 YNNKEL (reference sequence). CDR3 in DNA: TGTGCCAGCCGAAACAGGGGAACAGGAAACACCATATATTTT. It codes for CASRNRGTGNTIYF.

This clonotype was found many times. The CDR3 DNA follows: TGTGCCACCAGCAGAGATGCCCAGGCCAAGGAGCAGTACTTC. Residues: CATSRDAQAKEQYF. The chain has TRBV15 and TRBJ2-7; D is unresolved. This CDR3 is 14 amino acids long. The V end was cut by 0 bases, the J end by 7 bases, with 13 bases between. Germline V gene lookup returns CDR1 LNHNV and CDR2 YYDKDF (reference sequence). The complete variable domain, with remaining parts taken from reference TRBV15 and TRBJ2-7, reads DAMVIQNPRYQVTQFGKPVTLSCSQTLNHNVMYWYQQKSSQAPKLLFHYYDKDFNNEADTPDNFQSRRPNTSFCFLDIRSPGLGDTAMYLCATSRDAQAKEQYFGPGTRLTVT.

This clonotype has at least ten counts. The V and J genes are TRBV5-1 and TRBJ1-2; weak D call: TRBD1 (6 bases). CDR1 SGHRS and CDR2 YFSETQ come from the germline V gene. The CDR3 is made up of 12 amino acids. Trimming took off 5 bases at V and 6 bases at J, with 11 bases between the two ends. This CDR3 reads CASRQGIDGYTF. CDR3 coding DNA: TGCGCCAGCAGACAGGGTATCGATGGCTACACCTTC.

J is TRBJ2-5 and V is TRBV7-2, with 8 positions matching TRBD2. This CDR3 has 14 amino acids. The germline V gene encodes CDR1 SGHTA and CDR2 FQGNSA. V shed 5 bases, J shed 5 bases, and the junction held 7 bases outside the gene matches. The CDR3 protein is CASSARLARETQYF. CDR3 bases: TGTGCCAGCAGCGCCCGACTAGCGAGGGAGACCCAGTACTTC.

This clonotype occurred many times. The V and J genes are TRBV7-2 and TRBJ2-7, with no clear D. In germline, CDR1 is SGHTA, CDR2 FQGNSA. The CDR3 extends over 14 amino acids. With 5 bases removed from V and 2 bases from J, the gap between germline ends came to 13 bases. DNA for the CDR3: TGTGCCAGCAGCCCCCGAAGACTGCCCTACGAGCAGTACTTC. Its translation is CASSPRRLPYEQYF.

This clonotype occurred many times. This sequence joins TRBV11-2 and TRBJ2-7; D is uncertain. The ends were cut back, 2 bases at V and 2 bases at J, with 7 bases in the middle. This CDR3 is built from 13 residues. The germline CDR1 and CDR2 sequences are SGHAT and FQNNGV. CDR3 bases: TGTGCCAGCAGCTTAACGGCGGCCTACGAGCAGTACTTC. Its protein is CASSLTAAYEQYF.

This clonotype has just a few counts. The chain has TRBV9 and TRBJ2-5, with D possibly being TRBD1 or TRBD2 (5 bases each). The CDR3 is 15 amino acids. Germline-derived CDR1 and CDR2 are SGDLS and YYNGEE. Trimming took off 2 bases at V and 5 bases at J, with 16 bases between the two ends. The CDR3 region is CASSVRWGSGETQYF. CDR3 nucleotide sequence: TGTGCCAGCAGCGTCAGGTGGGGGTCGGGGGAGACCCAGTACTTC.

This clonotype was detected many times. The chain combines TRBV3-1 with TRBJ2-6, with D possibly matching TRBD2 (5 bases). Germline loops: CDR1 LGHDT, CDR2 YNNKEL (reference sequence). The V end lost 0 bases, the J end lost 11 bases, and 8 bases lay between the germline ends. This CDR3 region has 13 residues. The CDR3 DNA reads as TGTGCCAGCAGCCAAGATAGGACTCACGTCCTGACTTTC. Encoded protein: CASSQDRTHVLTF.

As to this clonotype: One base away lies a much larger clone, so this may be a sequencing read error. V and J are TRBV5-1 and TRBJ2-3, with D possibly TRBD2 on 5 matching bases. The germline gives CDR1 SGHRS, CDR2 YFSETQ. There are 14 residues in the CDR3. CDR3 protein: CASSLVGVTDMQYF. CDR3 bases: TGCGCCAGCAGCTTGGTGGGAGTCACAGATATGCAGTATTTT.

This clonotype was seen ten or more times. The chain carries TRBV20-1 and TRBJ2-1, with TRBD1 matching over 7 bases. J lost 8 bases, V lost 6 bases, and 7 bases had no gene match. The germline V gene has CDR1 DFQATT and CDR2 SNEGSKA (reference sequence). This CDR3 is built from 12 residues. CDR3 sequence (DNA): TGCAGTGCCATTGACCAGGGGGATGAGCAGTTCTTC. This encodes CSAIDQGDEQFF.

Comments on this clonotype: Given a much more abundant clone one base away, this may be a read error. The chain recombines TRBV3-1 with TRBJ1-2; 7 bases match TRBD1. Germline values: CDR1 LGHDT, CDR2 YNNKEL (reference sequence). The CDR3 loop spans 15 amino acids. The ends lost 1 base at V and 4 bases at J; junction bases unmatched: 6. CDR3 loop: CASSQVRGGSYGYTF. Here the CDR3 DNA reads TGTGCCAGCAGCCAAGTCAGAGGGGGCTCCTATGGCTACACCTTC.

The rearrangement uses TRBV5-1 and TRBJ2-7, with 7 bases matching TRBD1. The CDR3 runs 13 residues. Per germline, CDR1 SGHRS and CDR2 YFSETQ. V gave up 5 bases and J gave up 0 bases; unmatched junction bases: 2. The CDR3, as DNA: TGCGCCAGCAGAAGGGACAGCTCCTACGAGCAGTACTTC. Amino acid sequence: CASRRDSSYEQYF.

This clonotype was counted ten times or more. This chain joins TRBV18 and TRBJ1-4; TRBD1 agrees at 8 bases. This CDR3 is 14 amino acids long. Trimming took 5 bases from V and 7 from J; bases not matched to a gene: 6. Germline V gene data show CDR1 as KGHSH and CDR2 as LQKENI. CDR3 in DNA: TGTGCCAGCTCAGCTCCGGGACAGGCTGAAAAACTGTTTTTT. Its translation: CASSAPGQAEKLFF.

There are many counts of this clonotype. This chain links TRBV20-1 with TRBJ1-5; D remains ambiguous. Trimming stripped 0 bases from V and 0 bases from J, with 9 bases between. The CDR3 loop spans 15 amino acids. The V gene's germline CDR1 is DFQATT and CDR2 SNEGSKA (reference sequence). The CDR3 DNA reads as TGCAGTGCTAGAGAAGGCCCTTATAGCAATCAGCCCCAGCATTTT. It is translated as CSAREGPYSNQPQHF.

The sample holds many counts of this clonotype. Here the CDR3 reads CASSFPVAGGHTQYF. As DNA, the CDR3 is TGTGCCAGCAGCTTTCCGGTTGCGGGGGGCCATACGCAGTATTTT. The chain joins TRBV7-2 to TRBJ2-3; 8 bases align to TRBD2. The V gene end was trimmed by 3 bases and the J gene end by 7 bases; junction bases not matched to a gene: 9. This CDR3 is built from 15 residues. Germline CDR1 SGHTA, CDR2 FQGNSA.

There are many counts of this clonotype. The chain uses TRBV5-1 and TRBJ2-7; 7 nucleotides match TRBD1. The CDR3 length is 14 residues. Germline lookup yields CDR1 SGHRS and CDR2 YFSETQ. The trim removed 2 bases at V and 4 bases at J, leaving 6 bases unmatched. This CDR3 reads CASSLAGQDYEQYF. In nucleotides, the CDR3 is TGCGCCAGCAGCTTAGCAGGACAGGATTACGAGCAGTACTTC. Drawing the rest from reference TRBV5-1 and TRBJ2-7, the complete variable domain is KAGVTQTPRYLIKTRGQQVTLSCSPISGHRSVSWYQQTPGQGLQFLFEYFSETQRNKGNFPGRFSGRQFSNSRSEMNVSTLELGDSALYLCASSLAGQDYEQYFGPGTRLTVT.

With respect to this clonotype: One end of the junction does not line up with germline, which may come from a read error. The chain has TRBV3-1 and TRBJ1-5; maybe TRBD1 (5 bases). The CDR3 has 12 residues. Germline CDR1 reads LGHDT; CDR2 reads YNNKEL (reference sequence). The CDR3: CASSQEKGPQNF. The CDR3 region has the DNA TGTGCCAGCAGCCAAGAAAAGGGGCCCCAGAATTTT.

This clonotype was detected many times. J is TRBJ2-2 and V is TRBV10-3; D unclear. CDR1 is ENHRY and CDR2 is SYGVKD in the germline V gene. The germline V and J ends were trimmed by 0 bases and 0 bases, with 8 bases remaining between them. The CDR3 sequence is 16 residues long. DNA for the CDR3: TGTGCCATCAGTGAGTCGGTAGGGCCGAACACCGGGGAGCTGTTTTTT. This codes for CAISESVGPNTGELFF.

In its sample, this clonotype was seen many times. The chain couples TRBV5-1 to TRBJ1-2; 8 bases are a match to TRBD1. The CDR3 covers 15 residues. The V gene's germline CDR1 is SGHRS and CDR2 YFSETQ. With V trimmed by 0 bases and J by 8 bases, 9 bases remained unmatched. CDR3 in amino acids: CASSLAWDRPGGYTF. DNA of the CDR3: TGCGCCAGCAGCTTGGCCTGGGACAGGCCTGGAGGCTACACCTTC.

This clonotype was seen a handful of times. It may be a read error: a sequence one base away is much more abundant. This chain connects TRBV7-8 to TRBJ2-3; the D gene could be TRBD1 or TRBD2 (5 bases each). Trimming stripped 5 bases from V and 2 bases from J, with 14 bases between. This CDR3 has 15 amino acids. Germline CDR1 and CDR2: SGHVS and FQNEAQ. The CDR3 DNA sequence: TGTGCCAGCAGCCCACCTGGGACCAACACAGATACGCAGTATTTT. Residues: CASSPPGTNTDTQYF.

This clonotype was seen repeatedly, ten times or more. The chain combines TRBV29-1 with TRBJ2-5; TRBD2 agrees at 9 bases. Germline V CDR1 and CDR2: SQVTM, ANQGSEA. The trim removed 3 bases at V and 9 bases at J, leaving 5 bases unmatched. The CDR3 spans 12 residues. The CDR3 DNA is TGCAGCGTTGAGGCTAGCGGGGCGTCCCAGTACTTC. Translating gives CSVEASGASQYF.

This clonotype was detected many times. J is TRBJ2-2 and V is TRBV4-1; maybe TRBD1 (6 bases). This CDR3 contains 15 residues. V gave up 2 bases and J gave up 1 base, with 8 bases separating them. Germline V gene lookup returns CDR1 MGHRA and CDR2 YSYEKL. The CDR3 bases are TGCGCCAGCAGCCAACAGGGGATGAACACCGGGGAGCTGTTTTTT. Translated: CASSQQGMNTGELFF.